These T cell receptor beta chains were read from a single sample in a study of cytomegalovirus exposure and HLA in healthy donors. Profiling relied on immunoSEQ multiplex PCR, and the TCRdb table lists in-frame clones only, not all of them. The sample yields approximately 170,000 clones, around 76% seen once. Material for sequencing was PBMCs. The receptors here all came from a man in his forties in good health and CMV-seronegative. Each CDR3 is given with its conserved first and last residue. The order of the fields is D gene, clone size, J gene, V gene, CDR3 DNA, CDR3 protein. D genes are given only for firm matches. Size tells how often a clone was seen (once, few, many) or the class of an expanded clone, and some rows leave it out.

D gene: NA; clone size: few; J gene: TRBJ2-7; V gene: TRBV5-1; CDR3 DNA: TGCGCCAGCAGCTTGGGTACAGGGACCAACGAGCAGTACTTC; CDR3 protein: CASSLGTGTNEQYF
D gene: NA; clone size: NA; J gene: TRBJ1-1; V gene: TRBV11-3; CDR3 DNA: TGTGCCAGCAGCTTATCGGGGGTAAATACTGAAGCTTTCTTT; CDR3 protein: CASSLSGVNTEAFF
D gene: NA; clone size: NA; J gene: TRBJ2-7; V gene: TRBV5-5; CDR3 DNA: TGTGCCAGCAGCGTCCAATTTTACGAGCAGTACTTC; CDR3 protein: CASSVQFYEQYF
D gene: NA; clone size: NA; J gene: TRBJ2-7; V gene: TRBV19; CDR3 DNA: TGTGCCAGCCAGCCCCAGGCGGGTCGGAACGAGCAGTACTTC; CDR3 protein: CASQPQAGRNEQYF
D gene: TRBD2; clone size: once; J gene: TRBJ2-2; V gene: TRBV30; CDR3 DNA: TGTGCCTGGACTAGCGGGAGGGGTGGGGAGCTGTTTTTT; CDR3 protein: CAWTSGRGGELFF
D gene: NA; clone size: NA; J gene: TRBJ2-1; V gene: TRBV7-9; CDR3 DNA: TGTGCCAGCAGCGGGGGACTTACCTACAATGAGCAGTTCTTC; CDR3 protein: CASSGGLTYNEQFF
D gene: TRBD2; clone size: NA; J gene: TRBJ2-3; V gene: TRBV6-1; CDR3 DNA: TGTGCCAGCAGTGGACTAGCGGGACCCACAGATACGCAGTATTTT; CDR3 protein: CASSGLAGPTDTQYF
D gene: TRBD2; clone size: few; J gene: TRBJ2-3; V gene: TRBV2; CDR3 DNA: TGTGCCAGCAGCCTAGCGGGGGATAGAACAGATACGCAGTATTTT; CDR3 protein: CASSLAGDRTDTQYF
D gene: TRBD1; clone size: NA; J gene: TRBJ2-3; V gene: TRBV7-9; CDR3 DNA: TGTGCCAGCACTGGACAGGGGCTCACAGATACGCAGTATTTT; CDR3 protein: CASTGQGLTDTQYF
D gene: NA; clone size: NA; J gene: TRBJ2-2; V gene: TRBV7-2; CDR3 DNA: TGTGCCAGCAGCCAAGCCGCTAACACCGGGGAGCTGTTTTTT; CDR3 protein: CASSQAANTGELFF
D gene: NA; clone size: NA; J gene: TRBJ2-5; V gene: TRBV28; CDR3 DNA: TGTGCCAGCAGTTTAAGGGGAGCGGGCAAAGAGACCCAGTACTTC; CDR3 protein: CASSLRGAGKETQYF
D gene: NA; clone size: few; J gene: TRBJ2-7; V gene: TRBV6-5; CDR3 DNA: TGTGCCAGCGGGGGGTTAACCTACGAGCAGTACTTC; CDR3 protein: CASGGLTYEQYF